The TCR beta chain under discussion was sequenced for a study of response to subunit inactivated influenza vaccine. This clonotype turned up a few times. What it recognizes is unknown. V lost 5 bases and J lost 8, with 9 bases in between. Germline-derived CDR1 and CDR2 are SGHTA and FQGNSA. The CDR3 has 11 residues. Whole-study findings and limits: There was a suggestion from the authors that each seasonal influenza vaccination recruits few new T cells.

MiXCR, applied by TCRdb to the RT-PCR reads, yields one record per CDR3 protein. The table includes about 580,000 distinct CDR3 sequences, about 15% detected once. Sample: PBMCs from blood, taken 11 to 12 days after vaccination. V is TRBV7-2 and J is TRBJ1-2; D gene unclear. This sequence was found in a man aged 45-65 years who received an inactivated influenza vaccine. This chain's CDR3 is CASSDQQGYTF. In DNA, the CDR3 is TGTGCCAGCAGCGACCAGCAGGGCTACACCTTC.